Listed below are T cell receptor beta chains from one sample, sequenced in a study of early T cells in non-severe SARS-CoV-2 infection. TCRdb redid the calling of the 5' RACE reads with MiXCR, one entry per CDR3 protein. The table shows more than 85,000 distinct CDR3 sequences, with roughly 12% occurring only once. The sequenced sample was whole blood, obtained at baseline. These TCRs come from an adult who was a healthcare worker with PCR-confirmed SARS-CoV-2 infection or an uninfected control (not recorded which). The CDR3 runs from the conserved cysteine through the conserved F or W. A D gene is named only where the DNA matches it firmly. Clone size appears in some rows only: once, few, many, or a class for an expanded clone.

j_call,clone_size,v_call,d_call,cdr3_aa,cdr3_nt
TRBJ2-7,few,TRBV20-1,TRBD2,CSALAGGHREQYF,TGCAGTGCTCTAGCGGGAGGGCATAGGGAGCAGTACTTC
TRBJ2-7,many,TRBV5-1,-,CASSPAGGHSYEQYF,TGCGCCAGCAGCCCTGCCGGGGGACACTCCTACGAGCAGTACTTC
TRBJ2-7,few,TRBV6-5,-,CASRLTGTDSYEQYF,TGTGCCAGCAGACTAACCGGGACCGATTCCTACGAGCAGTACTTC
TRBJ1-1,-,TRBV12-3/TRBV12-4,-,CASSLSFGQGNTEAFF,TGTGCCAGCAGTTTGTCCTTTGGGCAGGGGAACACTGAAGCTTTCTTT
TRBJ2-7,many,TRBV11-2,-,CASSSGRLASDEQYF,TGTGCCAGCAGCTCTGGTCGGCTAGCGAGCGACGAGCAGTACTTC
TRBJ1-5,few,TRBV7-9,-,CASSLSAPGNQPQHF,TGTGCCAGCAGCCTATCCGCGCCGGGAAATCAGCCCCAGCATTTT
TRBJ2-7,many,TRBV2,TRBD1,CASSEAPTGGHATYEQYF,TGTGCCAGCAGTGAAGCGCCCACAGGGGGACATGCCACCTACGAGCAGTACTTC
TRBJ1-6,many,TRBV30,-,CAWSVRGRVSLHF,TGTGCCTGGAGTGTGCGGGGACGCGTTTCCCTCCACTTT
TRBJ2-7,-,TRBV10-3,-,CAISAPGFSYEQYF,TGTGCCATCAGTGCGCCAGGATTCTCCTACGAGCAGTACTTC
TRBJ1-2,-,TRBV11-2,-,CASSDRPPWGYTF,TGTGCCAGCAGCGACAGGCCGCCTTGGGGCTACACCTTC
TRBJ1-6,few,TRBV13,-,CASSTNRVRNSPLHF,TGTGCCAGCAGCACCAACAGGGTCCGCAATTCACCCCTCCACTTT
TRBJ2-4,few,TRBV4-1,TRBD1,CASSQTDRAVDIQYF,TGCGCCAGCAGCCAGACCGACAGGGCGGTCGACATTCAGTACTTC
TRBJ2-5,many,TRBV30,TRBD2,CAWSPGVAGGKYQETQYF,TGTGCCTGGAGTCCCGGGGTAGCGGGAGGGAAGTACCAAGAGACCCAGTACTTC
TRBJ2-1,few,TRBV24-1,TRBD2,CATSDTTTSGGHEQFF,TGTGCCACCAGTGATACGACAACTAGCGGGGGCCATGAGCAGTTCTTC
TRBJ1-4,few,TRBV7-9,-,CASSLGTSNEKLFF,TGTGCCAGCAGCTTAGGGACCTCTAATGAAAAACTGTTTTTT
TRBJ1-2,-,TRBV2,-,CASLGFGPLIVDGYTF,TGTGCCAGCTTGGGCTTCGGACCACTTATCGTGGATGGCTACACCTTC
TRBJ1-6,-,TRBV28,-,CASSREYNSPLHF,TGTGCCAGCAGCCGGGAGTATAATTCACCCCTCCACTTT